This passage covers 18 T cell receptor beta chains from one sample sequenced in a study of CD8 T cells in ankylosing spondylitis. TCRdb processed the 5' RACE reads anew with MiXCR; each CDR3 protein has one entry. The data contain 200,000 to 300,000 distinct CDR3 sequences, roughly 32% of them singletons. The specimen sequenced was blood, either unsorted or a sorted T cell fraction (not recorded which). These receptors originate from a male donor with ankylosing spondylitis or in good health (not recorded which).

Only a few counts were recorded for this clonotype. The chain carries TRBV20-1 and TRBJ2-3, with D perhaps TRBD1 or TRBD2 (6 bases each). CDR1 is DFQATT, CDR2 SNEGSKA, per germline (reference sequence). Trimming left V 0 bases short and J 3 bases short, with 10 bases between. The length of the CDR3 is 14 residues. Here the CDR3 DNA reads TGCAGTGCTAGAGACGGGGGCAAGACAGATACGCAGTATTTT. Translating it yields CSARDGGKTDTQYF.

This clonotype has more than one count but fewer than ten. Here the CDR3 reads CASSLAGKQFF. Here the CDR3 DNA reads TGTGCCAGCAGCCTAGCGGGGAAGCAGTTCTTC. This chain joins TRBV27 and TRBJ2-1, with TRBD2 matching 9 bases. V gave up 6 bases and J gave up 11 bases; unmatched junction bases: 2. The CDR3 spans 11 residues. Germline CDR1 reads MNHEY; CDR2 reads SMNVEV (reference sequence).

This chain links TRBV12-3 or TRBV12-4 with TRBJ2-5, with 7 bases lining up with TRBD1. V gave up 5 bases and J gave up 0 bases; unmatched junction bases: 9. CDR3 size: 16 residues. The CDR3 nucleotides read TGTGCCAGCAGTCCGACGACAGGGCAGTACCAAGAGACCCAGTACTTC. Translation: CASSPTTGQYQETQYF.

V and J are TRBV5-6 and TRBJ1-2; the D is unclear. Germline assignment: CDR1 SGHDT and CDR2 YYEEEE. The V end lost 0 bases, the J end lost 5 bases, and 8 bases lay between the germline ends. The CDR3 totals 13 residues. CDR3 DNA: TGTGCCAGCAGCTTGGCCCGGGCGTATGGCTACACCTTC. Translated, it gives CASSLARAYGYTF.

As for this clonotype: One junction end does not reproduce the germline sequence, and a read error may be involved. The genes are TRBV12-3 or TRBV12-4 and TRBJ2-3; 7 positions match TRBD1. There are 13 residues in the CDR3. The CDR3 nucleotides read TGTGCCAGCATTCTCCTCGGGACAGCTACGCAGTATTTT. It specifies CASILLGTATQYF.

V usage is TRBV20-1 and J usage is TRBJ2-3, with TRBD2 identical over 11 bases. CDR1 is DFQATT and CDR2 is SNEGSKA in the germline V gene (reference sequence). Unmatched junction bases numbered 12, after V lost 6 bases and J lost 4 bases. The CDR3 is 16 amino acids. The CDR3 DNA is TGCAGTGCAGCATCGGGGACTAGCGGAGGAGCAGATACGCAGTATTTT. Its protein product is CSAASGTSGGADTQYF.

CDR3 bases: TGTGCCAGCAGCTTAGCTCCAGGGAGCCCCCAAGAGACCCAGTACTTC. It is translated as CASSLAPGSPQETQYF. The V call is TRBV7-9, the J call TRBJ2-5; the D gene could be TRBD1 or TRBD2 (5 bases each). V shed 0 bases and J shed 1 base, with 12 bases lying between them. The CDR3 sequence is 16 residues long. The germline CDR1 and CDR2 sequences are SEHNR and FQNEAQ (reference sequence).

This chain connects TRBV2 to TRBJ1-3; a possible D gene is TRBD1 (6 bases). Germline V CDR1 and CDR2: SNHLY, FYNNEI. V lost 6 bases, J lost 3 bases, and 9 bases lay in between. CDR3 length: 13 residues. Here the CDR3 DNA reads TGTGCCAGCAGAGCAGGGGTTGGAAACACCATATATTTT. Its protein product is CASRAGVGNTIYF.

The rearrangement uses TRBV3-1 and TRBJ2-2; 13 bases fit TRBD2. The germline gives CDR1 LGHDT, CDR2 YNNKEL (reference sequence). The CDR3 spans 14 residues. Trimming at V came to 10 bases and at J to 5 bases, leaving 4 bases not matched to a gene. The CDR3 sequence: CATRTSGGTGELFF. CDR3 nucleotides: TGTGCCACCAGGACTAGCGGGGGAACCGGGGAGCTGTTTTTT.

V is TRBV5-1 and J is TRBJ2-7, with a tentative D call TRBD1 (6 bases). Germline CDR1 SGHRS, CDR2 YFSETQ. The ends were cut back, 4 bases at V and 5 bases at J, with 10 bases in the middle. The CDR3 is made up of 12 amino acids. The CDR3 DNA reads as TGCGCCAGCAGCCTGGACAGCCACGAGCAGTACTTC. Translation: CASSLDSHEQYF.

CDR3 sequence reads: CASSQDPRGTDTQYF. In DNA form, the CDR3 reads TGTGCCAGCAGCCAAGACCCCCGGGGCACAGATACGCAGTATTTT. V is TRBV4-2 and J is TRBJ2-3, with D hard to call. The ends were cut back, 0 bases at V and 1 base at J, with 8 bases in the middle. Looked up from germline, CDR1 is LGHNA and CDR2 is YNFKEQ. CDR3 length: 15 residues.

This clonotype was seen only a few times. The chain links TRBV12-3 or TRBV12-4 to TRBJ2-6; D remains unclear. V lost 5 bases and J 0 bases, leaving 8 bases between the germline ends. This CDR3 has 15 residues. CDR3 protein: CASSDSISGANVLTF. For the CDR3, the DNA is TGTGCCAGCAGTGATTCAATCTCTGGGGCCAACGTCCTGACTTTC.

The CDR3 nucleotides read TGTGCCAGCAGCTTATTGGGCAGCTTGAACACTGAAGCTTTCTTT. Translation: CASSLLGSLNTEAFF. The chain recombines TRBV7-2 with TRBJ1-1; D is unclear. Germline lookup yields CDR1 SGHTA and CDR2 FQGNSA. Trimming left V 2 bases short and J 0 bases short, with 10 bases between. This CDR3 is built from 15 residues.

The gene calls are TRBV6-1 and TRBJ2-7; tentative D call: TRBD2 (5 bases). The germline V gene encodes CDR1 MNHNS and CDR2 SASEGT. This CDR3 has 13 amino acids. The V gene lost 8 bases and the J gene lost 0 bases, with 11 bases spanning the gap. CDR3: CASREGNSYEQYF. The CDR3 nucleotides read TGTGCCAGCCGGGAAGGCAACTCCTACGAGCAGTACTTC.

This clonotype has a handful of counts. This chain uses TRBV10-3 with TRBJ2-2, with 9 nucleotides matching TRBD1. Germline trimming cut 6 bases from V and 2 bases from J; bases unmatched to any gene: 7. The CDR3 spans 16 residues. Germline V CDR1 and CDR2: ENHRY, SYGVKD. DNA of the CDR3: TGTGCCATCAGAGACAGGGACAGGGATAACACCGGGGAGCTGTTTTTT. Translating gives CAIRDRDRDNTGELFF.

CDR3 sequence (DNA): TGTGCCAGCAGAGCATACCTAGCGGGGGCGTACGAGCAGTACTTC. Protein sequence: CASRAYLAGAYEQYF. The V call is TRBV6-1, the J call TRBJ2-7; 10 bases fit TRBD2. This CDR3 has 15 amino acids. Trimming took 6 bases from V and 4 from J; bases not matched to a gene: 9. CDR1 is MNHNS and CDR2 is SASEGT in the germline V gene.

The CDR3 nucleotides are TGTGCCAGCAGCCCATTGGAGCGAGAGACCCAGTACTTC. Its protein is CASSPLERETQYF. This chain links TRBV7-8 with TRBJ2-5; no clear D. The CDR3 spans 13 residues. Germline CDR1 reads SGHVS; CDR2 reads FQNEAQ. The germline V and J ends were trimmed by 5 bases and 4 bases, with 11 bases remaining between them.

The chain joins TRBV5-1 to TRBJ2-7, with no clear D. Per the germline V gene, CDR1 is SGHRS and CDR2 is YFSETQ. This CDR3 comprises 15 residues. V lost 0 bases, J lost 4 bases, and 14 bases lay in between. CDR3 amino acids: CASSLEGNTAYEQYF. The CDR3 DNA sequence: TGCGCCAGCAGCTTGGAAGGGAACACGGCGTACGAGCAGTACTTC.